This TCR beta chain was profiled in a study of T cell clonotyping in hematopoietic cell transplantation. Study findings and constraints: After transplant, recipient diversity fell while pathologically expanded clonotypes grew through day 180. At the given depth, recipient repertoires were over 95% de novo clonotypes.

Germline CDR1 is SGHTA and CDR2 is FQGNSA. The V end was cut by 1 base, the J end by 7 bases, with 14 bases between. The CDR3 covers 16 residues. Note on this clone: The antigen remains unidentified.

The repertoire was sequenced with immunoSEQ multiplex PCR; TCRdb's copy has only in-frame clones and lacks some. The data hold around 6,300 clones, with 80% to 90% observed a single time. This clonotype was obtained from a female patient aged 50-59 years who had an allogeneic stem cell transplant from an unrelated donor, so the T cells may come from the graft donor. Some clones in this sample may be carry-over from other donors' samples. Material: peripheral blood mononuclear cells, obtained 180 days after allogeneic stem cell transplant. V is TRBV7-2 and J is TRBJ1-6; D is undetermined. CDR3 protein: CASSLDQASRNSPLHF. In DNA form, the CDR3 reads TGTGCCAGCAGCTTAGACCAGGCCAGCCGAAATTCACCCCTCCACTTT.